One T cell receptor beta chain is described in this entry. This sample was taken from a study of OX40 agonist ivuxolimab in advanced cancers. CDR3 length equals 14 residues. The germline CDR1 and CDR2 sequences are SGHNT and YYREEE (reference sequence). Trimming removed 0 bases at V and 8 bases at J, with 11 bases between. Clones were read by immunoSEQ multiplex PCR, and TCRdb kept only the in-frame ones, dropping some. The data contain approximately 71,000 clones, roughly four fifths of them seen just once; the ten biggest clones take up roughly a tenth. This TCR was recovered from an adult with an advanced solid tumor such as melanoma, head and neck, liver or kidney cancer. The sample here was CD4+ or CD8+ T cells sorted from blood, taken in a trial of the OX40 agonist ivuxolimab. This chain joins TRBV5-4 and TRBJ1-4; TRBD1 might be the D (6 bases). The CDR3 here is CASSLGSGVEKLFF. CDR3 DNA: TGTGCCAGCAGCTTGGGTTCAGGGGTCGAAAAACTGTTTTTT.